The clone carrying this T cell receptor (beta chain) has a handful of counts. Its specificity is unknown. The sample is drawn from a study of CD8+ T cells in alopecia areata. Study-wide context: Tofacitinib ran 6 to 18 months, followed by 6 months off drug.

The CDR3 spans 14 residues. Germline CDR1 GTSNPN, CDR2 SVGIG (reference sequence). Trimming took 1 base from V and 3 from J; bases not matched to a gene: 5. Treatment indicated: oral pan-JAK inhibitor, 5-10 mg twice daily. Findings and caveats of the study: For lesional scalp, especially alopecia totalis/universalis, clonality was higher than in normal scalp. Scalp and blood retained many expanded lesional clones during tofacitinib. Scalp sequencing captures resident alphabeta T cells of normal skin too.

Extracted RNA was reverse transcribed into cDNA, the sequencing template. The protocol was immunoSEQ multiplex PCR, while the TCRdb copy is restricted to in-frame clones and leaves out a portion. The table has approximately 160,000 clones, approximately 60% seen once. The origin of this receptor is a human donor with alopecia areata. The V and J genes are TRBV30 and TRBJ1-2; 7 bases match TRBD1. The material sequenced was CD4+ T cells sorted from blood, taken at week 24, from a patient treated with tofacitinib. CDR3 DNA sequence: TGTGCCTGGAGTGGACAGGGAATATACTATGGCTACACCTTC. Translation gives CAWSGQGIYYGYTF.